A single sample gave rise to the 27 T cell receptor beta chains below, sequenced in a study of CD8 T cells in Susac syndrome (dated by TCRdb to about 2019). Libraries were prepared through the immunoSEQ multiplex PCR assay. RNA was extracted with the RNeasy kit and about 0.5 to 1 ug was reverse transcribed using random hexamers. The public reads were reprocessed in TCRdb via fastp at Q25 and MiXCR, keeping in-frame beta chains. Entries are consolidated by CDR3 protein sequence, retaining the most common genes and DNA. The sample profile shows tens of thousands of distinct CDR3 sequences; about 95% of them were found once. About 0.38% of the sample lies in the top ten. Sample: CD8+ T cells from PBMCs. All receptors come from a human donor with multiple sclerosis.

V gene TRBV27 combines with J gene TRBJ2-7, with D hard to call. Germline assignment: CDR1 MNHEY and CDR2 SMNVEV (reference sequence). CDR3 length: 13 residues. Deletions cut 0 bases from V and 3 bases from J, with 6 bases between. CDR3 region: CASSLSPNYEQYF. The CDR3 DNA reads TGTGCCAGCAGTTTATCACCTAACTACGAGCAGTACTTC.

Only a few counts were recorded for this clonotype. The V call is TRBV29-1, the J call TRBJ2-7, with 9 bases identical to TRBD2. Per germline, CDR1 SQVTM and CDR2 ANQGSEA. V dropped 6 bases and J dropped 4; count of bases not matched to a gene: 16. This CDR3 comprises 16 residues. CDR3 DNA: TGCAGCGTCACCAACGTCCCGGGACTAGCTAAGTACGAGCAGTACTTC. Its protein is CSVTNVPGLAKYEQYF.

The rearrangement links TRBV9 to TRBJ2-7, with D hard to call. The CDR3 runs 15 residues. Looked up from germline, CDR1 is SGDLS and CDR2 is YYNGEE. Trimming shortened V by 0 bases and J by 0 bases, and 10 bases separated the two germline ends. CDR3 residues: CASSVGSAGSYEQYF. In DNA form, the CDR3 reads TGTGCCAGCAGCGTAGGTAGTGCCGGCTCCTACGAGCAGTACTTC.

The gene calls are TRBV4-1 and TRBJ2-7; the D is unclear. The ends were cut back, 1 base at V and 3 bases at J, with 7 bases in the middle. CDR1 is MGHRA and CDR2 is YSYEKL in the germline V gene. This CDR3 has 13 residues. CDR3 in amino acids: CASSQGDRYEQYF. The CDR3, as DNA: TGCGCCAGCAGCCAAGGCGACCGCTACGAGCAGTACTTC.

This chain uses TRBV5-8 with TRBJ1-1; 9 bases are shared with TRBD1. Germline V gives CDR1 SGHTS, CDR2 YDEGEE. Germline trimming cut 1 base from V and 2 bases from J; bases unmatched to any gene: 3. This CDR3 has 15 amino acids. Written as DNA, the CDR3 is TGTGCCAGCAGCTTGAGGACAGGGGTTAACACTGAAGCTTTCTTT. Its protein product is CASSLRTGVNTEAFF.

In its sample, this clonotype was seen once. This chain uses TRBV19 with TRBJ2-7; D remains ambiguous. V lost 1 base and J lost 4, with 20 bases in between. This CDR3 spans 17 amino acids. Per the germline V gene, CDR1 is LNHDA and CDR2 is SQIVND (reference sequence). CDR3 region: CASSIVQTAVPPYEQYF. Here the CDR3 DNA reads TGTGCCAGTAGTATAGTTCAAACCGCGGTCCCTCCTTACGAGCAGTACTTC.

This sequence joins TRBV18 and TRBJ1-3; D is uncertain. There are 18 residues in the CDR3. Germline CDR1 KGHSH, CDR2 LQKENI. V was trimmed by 0 bases and J by 0 bases, leaving 15 bases between them. This chain's CDR3 is CASSPPLKDPLSGNTIYF. The CDR3 bases are TGTGCCAGCTCACCACCGCTAAAGGACCCCCTCTCTGGAAACACCATATATTTT.

This rearrangement joins TRBV5-4 to TRBJ2-7, with TRBD2 identical over 8 bases. Germline assignment: CDR1 SGHNT and CDR2 YYREEE (reference sequence). Trimming at V came to 4 bases and at J to 1 base, leaving 4 bases not matched to a gene. The CDR3 loop spans 14 amino acids. The CDR3 loop reads CASSPGLASYEQYF. CDR3 nucleotide sequence: TGTGCCAGCAGCCCCGGACTAGCTTCCTACGAGCAGTACTTC. The whole variable domain, remainder taken from reference TRBV5-4 and TRBJ2-7, is ETGVTQSPTHLIKTRGQQVTLRCSSQSGHNTVSWYQQALGQGPQFIFQYYREEENGRGNFPPRFSGLQFPNYSSELNVNALELDDSALYLCASSPGLASYEQYFGPGTRLTVT.

The chain links TRBV4-1 to TRBJ1-1; no firm D call. Germline V gene data show CDR1 as MGHRA and CDR2 as YSYEKL. The CDR3 covers 15 residues. The V end lost 1 base, the J end lost 3 bases, and 12 bases lay between the germline ends. Here the CDR3 DNA reads TGCGCCAGCAGCCAAGTGTTAGGGATAGACACTGAAGCTTTCTTT. Protein sequence: CASSQVLGIDTEAFF.

This clonotype was seen a few times. The chain carries TRBV15 and TRBJ2-7; D is undetermined. Per germline, CDR1 LNHNV and CDR2 YYDKDF (reference sequence). The CDR3 runs 14 residues. Trimming removed 4 bases from V and 1 base from J, with 11 bases in between. CDR3 sequence reads: CATSTRTASYEQYF. The CDR3 DNA is TGTGCCACCAGCACCAGGACGGCATCCTACGAGCAGTACTTC.

The V gene is TRBV11-2, the J gene TRBJ2-7; TRBD2 matches at 8 bases. The CDR3 extends over 18 amino acids. CDR1 and CDR2 from the germline V gene are SGHAT and FQNNGV. The trim removed 0 bases at V and 2 bases at J, leaving 12 bases unmatched. The CDR3 nucleotides read TGTGCCAGCAGCTTAGACCGCCTTAGCGGGAAACTTCCCTACGAGCAGTACTTC. Translating it yields CASSLDRLSGKLPYEQYF.

This clonotype is a singleton in its sample. This sequence joins TRBV14 and TRBJ2-7; 8 bases are shared with TRBD2. With V trimmed by 4 bases and J by 7 bases, 6 bases remained unmatched. Germline V gives CDR1 SGHDN, CDR2 FVKESK. The CDR3 consists of 13 residues. The CDR3 loop is CASSPGGGVEQYF. CDR3 DNA sequence: TGTGCCAGCAGCCCCGGGGGGGGCGTTGAGCAGTACTTC.

The count of this clonotype is one. This chain links TRBV29-1 with TRBJ1-2; a possible D gene is TRBD1 (6 bases). The CDR3 has 14 residues. Germline V gene data show CDR1 as SQVTM and CDR2 as ANQGSEA. The ends were cut back, 3 bases at V and 0 bases at J, with 11 bases in the middle. CDR3 DNA sequence: TGCAGCGTTGATCGCGGGGGCACTAACTATGGCTACACCTTC. Its protein is CSVDRGGTNYGYTF.

The chain recombines TRBV29-1 with TRBJ2-1; 14 positions agree with TRBD2. CDR3 length equals 17 residues. After removal of 8 bases from V and 3 bases from J, the junction contained 12 bases not matched to a gene. The germline V gene encodes CDR1 SQVTM and CDR2 ANQGSEA. CDR3 loop: CSSEGLAGDLFYNEQFF. CDR3 nucleotides: TGCAGCTCAGAGGGACTAGCGGGAGACCTGTTCTACAATGAGCAGTTCTTC.

The chain carries TRBV4-1 and TRBJ2-2; 11 bases are a match to TRBD2. CDR3 size: 18 residues. J was trimmed by 4 bases and V by 1 base; bases with no gene match: 8. Per the germline V gene, CDR1 is MGHRA and CDR2 is YSYEKL. The CDR3 DNA is TGCGCCAGCAGCCAAGTAGCGGGAGGGCCAGGGGGCACCGGGGAGCTGTTTTTT. Translating gives CASSQVAGGPGGTGELFF.

This chain connects TRBV7-3 to TRBJ2-3; 8 positions match TRBD2. The CDR3 consists of 15 residues. Germline values: CDR1 SGHTA, CDR2 FQGTGA. V shed 2 bases and J 2 bases; nucleotides not matched to a gene: 3. The CDR3 spells CASSLAGGFTDTQYF. In DNA form, the CDR3 reads TGTGCCAGCAGCTTAGCGGGGGGATTCACAGATACGCAGTATTTT.

This rearrangement joins TRBV6-5 to TRBJ2-5; possibly TRBD2 for D (6 bases). The V end was cut by 0 bases, the J end by 4 bases, with 6 bases between. The germline V gene has CDR1 MNHEY and CDR2 SVGAGI. This CDR3 region has 13 residues. The CDR3 DNA follows: TGTGCCAGCAGTTACTCCGGGGGAGAGACCCAGTACTTC. Protein product: CASSYSGGETQYF.

This chain joins TRBV7-9 and TRBJ2-3, with 8 bases that match TRBD1. Germline assignment: CDR1 SEHNR and CDR2 FQNEAQ (reference sequence). The CDR3 is 18 amino acids. V dropped 4 bases and J dropped 2; count of bases not matched to a gene: 14. The CDR3 loop is CASSSTGAATLATDTQYF. The CDR3 bases are TGTGCCAGCAGCTCGACAGGGGCGGCAACCTTAGCCACAGATACGCAGTATTTT.

The chain couples TRBV29-1 to TRBJ2-7, with D tentatively TRBD2 (5 bases). The V and J ends lost 1 base and 2 bases respectively, with 6 bases between them. The CDR3 is 12 residues long. The V gene's germline CDR1 is SQVTM and CDR2 ANQGSEA. The CDR3 DNA reads TGCAGCGTTGAAGCGGGAACCTACGAGCAGTACTTC. This encodes CSVEAGTYEQYF.

The gene calls are TRBV7-9 and TRBJ1-4, with D maybe TRBD1 (5 bases). V shed 8 bases and J shed 0 bases, with 13 bases lying between them. Germline lookup yields CDR1 SEHNR and CDR2 FQNEAQ (reference sequence). The CDR3 extends over 15 amino acids. CDR3 in DNA: TGTGCCAGCCGGGGGGGGGTTGCAACTAATGAAAAACTGTTTTTT. Translating gives CASRGGVATNEKLFF.

The rearrangement joins TRBV12-3 or TRBV12-4 to TRBJ1-1; D unclear. This CDR3 is 11 amino acids long. The V gene lost 2 bases and the J gene lost 8 bases, with 6 bases spanning the gap. CDR3 amino acids: CASSLQQEAFF. Written as DNA, the CDR3 is TGTGCCAGCAGTTTACAGCAAGAAGCTTTCTTT.

The rearrangement uses TRBV28 and TRBJ2-1; TRBD2 might be the D (5 bases). V lost 10 bases to trimming and J lost 0 bases, with 10 bases between them. The germline CDR1 and CDR2 sequences are MDHEN and SYDVKM. The CDR3 contains 13 residues. The CDR3 here is CATGLGSYNEQFF. For the CDR3, the DNA is TGTGCCACCGGACTCGGCTCCTACAATGAGCAGTTCTTC.

The rearrangement joins TRBV14 to TRBJ2-3, with D unclear. The germline V gene has CDR1 SGHDN and CDR2 FVKESK. V was pared by 1 base and J by 2 bases, with 7 bases between. This CDR3 contains 14 residues. The CDR3 here is CASSQGQYTDTQYF. In nucleotides, the CDR3 is TGTGCCAGCAGCCAAGGGCAGTACACAGATACGCAGTATTTT.

In its sample, this clonotype was seen once. The chain links TRBV20-1 to TRBJ2-3; unclear D gene. Germline loops: CDR1 DFQATT, CDR2 SNEGSKA (reference sequence). The CDR3 totals 12 residues. Trimming shortened V by 4 bases and J by 5 bases, and 10 bases separated the two germline ends. The DNA of the CDR3 is TGCAGTGCTACCCATGACCGAGATACGCAGTATTTT. This codes for CSATHDRDTQYF.

The chain links TRBV5-1 to TRBJ1-1; tentatively, D is TRBD1 (6 bases). Trimming removed 3 bases at V and 0 bases at J, with 9 bases between. The CDR3 runs 14 residues. CDR1 SGHRS and CDR2 YFSETQ come from the germline V gene. The CDR3, as DNA: TGCGCCAGCAGCTACAGGGATATGAACACTGAAGCTTTCTTT. This encodes CASSYRDMNTEAFF.

The V call is TRBV4-2, the J call TRBJ2-1; 10 nucleotides agree with TRBD2. The length of the CDR3 is 16 residues. J lost 4 bases, V lost 3 bases, and 6 bases had no gene match. Germline V gene lookup returns CDR1 LGHNA and CDR2 YNFKEQ. CDR3 protein: CASSHQLAGPYNEQFF. DNA of the CDR3: TGTGCCAGCAGCCACCAACTAGCGGGGCCTTACAATGAGCAGTTCTTC.

Only one count was recorded for this clonotype. This rearrangement joins TRBV30 to TRBJ2-2; either TRBD1 or TRBD2 may fit D (6 bases each). V was pared by 3 bases and J by 5 bases, with 16 bases between. There are 15 residues in the CDR3. Germline-derived CDR1 and CDR2 are GTSNPN and SVGIG (reference sequence). Here the CDR3 DNA reads TGTGCCTGGAGAGCCTCCCAGGGGAGGACCGGGGAGCTGTTTTTT. This codes for CAWRASQGRTGELFF.